This T cell receptor beta chain was obtained from a study of long-term antiretroviral therapy in people with HIV. Sequencing relied on immunoSEQ assay v3.0, run at survey level. This table comes from immunoSEQ multiplex PCR, and its TCRdb copy is limited to in-frame clones, with some not included. The sample holds 20,000 to 25,000 clones; around 90% are singletons and the top ten take around 3.2%. V dropped 6 bases and J dropped 3; count of bases not matched to a gene: 3. The CDR3 is 14 amino acids. Germline assignment: CDR1 MNHEY and CDR2 SVGAGI. Study outcomes and limitations: Repertoire composition at all time points was dominated by clones that had expanded before ART. The study found that diversity rose after ART but stayed below transplant donor controls. Repertoires looked antigen-experienced, with only a slight naive shift after ART.

Comment on this clone: The antigen is unknown.

Here the sequenced sample was unsorted PBMCs, taken 2.3 years after starting antiretroviral therapy. The J gene is TRBJ2-1, the V gene TRBV6-5; 9 bases agree with TRBD2. The source is a man between 60 and 75 years old with HIV. CDR3 in amino acids: CASRGAGGYNEQFF. The CDR3 nucleotides are TGTGCCAGCAGGGGAGCGGGGGGCTACAATGAGCAGTTCTTC.